These 10 T cell receptor beta chains were sequenced from one sample in a study of regulatory T cells in long-lasting Graves disease. Libraries of TCR beta came from iRepertoire HTBI primers plus Arm-PCR of CDR3 regions. TCRdb ran MiXCR on the multiplex PCR reads and lists one entry per CDR3 protein. In the table there are approximately 470,000 distinct CDR3 sequences, roughly 15% of which are singletons. Time point here: newly diagnosed GD, antithyroid drugs for less than 3 months. Extracted PBMC RNA gave rise to the TCR library. The sample was also linked to a second study, of T cells in Graves' hyperthyroidism and ophthalmopathy.

Sequenced here: peripheral blood mononuclear cells (PBMCs), sampled at new diagnosis, from a patient treated with antithyroid drugs. Source of these receptors: a man between 40 and 49 years old with Graves disease.

As DNA, the CDR3 is TGTGCCAGCAGCTTTCTTGGCGGCGGGAAGATCCACGAGCAGTACTTC. This encodes CASSFLGGGKIHEQYF. The chain is built from TRBV5-6 and TRBJ2-7; D possibly corresponds to TRBD2 (6 bases). The V end was cut by 2 bases, the J end by 5 bases, with 20 bases between. Germline CDR1 and CDR2: SGHDT and YYEEEE. The length of the CDR3 is 16 residues. Variable domain in full (rest from reference TRBV5-6 and TRBJ2-7): DAGVTQSPTHLIKTRGQQVTLRCSPKSGHDTVSWYQQALGQGPQFIFQYYEEEERQRGNFPDRFSGHQFPNYSSELNVNALLLGDSALYLCASSFLGGGKIHEQYFGPGTRLTVT.

This clonotype was observed many times. The V call is TRBV28, the J call TRBJ2-1, with unresolved D. Germline loops: CDR1 MDHEN, CDR2 SYDVKM. The ends were cut back, 7 bases at V and 8 bases at J, with 12 bases in the middle. The CDR3 loop spans 12 amino acids. CDR3 in amino acids: CASTSTVHEQFF. The CDR3, as DNA: TGTGCCAGCACCTCAACAGTCCATGAGCAGTTCTTC.

A word on this clonotype: Given a much more abundant clone one base away, this may be a read error. The V and J genes are TRBV7-8 and TRBJ2-5; 10 nucleotides line up with TRBD1. Germline loops: CDR1 SGHVS, CDR2 FQNEAQ. V shed 5 bases and J 5 bases; nucleotides not matched to a gene: 8. The CDR3 runs to 15 residues. The CDR3 sequence is CASSATRTGGETQYF. DNA of the CDR3: TGTGCCAGCAGCGCAACTAGGACAGGGGGTGAGACCCAGTACTTC.

Ten or more counts support this clonotype. The chain combines TRBV28 with TRBJ1-2; D is uncertain. The V gene lost 5 bases and the J gene lost 4 bases, with 17 bases spanning the gap. Per the germline V gene, CDR1 is MDHEN and CDR2 is SYDVKM. The CDR3 is made up of 15 amino acids. The CDR3 coding sequence is TGTGCCAGCAGTATATCCTCGGCAGAGGTCTATGGCTACACCTTC. Its translation is CASSISSAEVYGYTF.

The sample holds many counts of this clonotype. This sequence joins TRBV29-1 and TRBJ2-1; D might be TRBD1 or TRBD2, each matching 5 bases. The V end lost 6 bases, the J end lost 5 bases, and 23 bases lay between the germline ends. The CDR3 runs to 16 residues. Germline V gene lookup returns CDR1 SQVTM and CDR2 ANQGSEA. The CDR3 nucleotides are TGCAGCGTGGGACGGGCAGGCACCCCTCTTGACAATGAGCAGTTCTTC. Protein product: CSVGRAGTPLDNEQFF.

This clonotype was counted between two and nine times. This chain joins TRBV5-1 and TRBJ2-1; D is unclear. The CDR3 consists of 12 residues. Germline CDR1 is SGHRS and CDR2 is YFSETQ. V was shortened by 4 bases and J by 7 bases, with 9 bases between the two germline ends. For the CDR3, the DNA is TGCGCCAGCAGCGAAGACTTGAATGAGCAGTTCTTC. The encoded protein is CASSEDLNEQFF.

The gene calls are TRBV7-9 and TRBJ2-1; 10 bases align to TRBD2. The germline V gene has CDR1 SEHNR and CDR2 FQNEAQ (reference sequence). The CDR3 sequence is 15 residues long. V shed 2 bases, J shed 7 bases, and the junction held 5 bases outside the gene matches. CDR3 nucleotide sequence: TGTGCCAGCAGCTTATCTAGCGGGAGACTGAATGAGCAGTTCTTC. It specifies CASSLSSGRLNEQFF.

This clonotype occurred a few times. One end of the junction fails to match germline, which may point to a read error. This chain joins TRBV12-3 or TRBV12-4 and TRBJ2-7; 9 bases line up with TRBD1. CDR3 length: 15 residues. For the CDR3, the DNA is TGTGCCAGCATGTGGGACAGGGACGACTCCTGCGAGCAGTACTTC. This translates into CASMWDRDDSCEQYF.

This clonotype was recorded many times. The gene calls are TRBV28 and TRBJ2-1; no clear D. Germline CDR1 is MDHEN and CDR2 is SYDVKM. The CDR3 is 15 residues long. Between the trimmed V and J ends, which lost 2 bases and 7 bases, there was a span of 15 bases. The DNA for the CDR3 is TGTGCCAGCAGTTTACGGGTGGCCCTTGAGAATGAGCAGTTCTTC. This codes for CASSLRVALENEQFF. The full variable domain, rest sourced from reference TRBV28 and TRBJ2-1, is DVKVTQSSRYLVKRTGEKVFLECVQDMDHENMFWYRQDPGLGLRLIYFSYDVKMKEKGDIPEGYSVSREKKERFSLILESASTNQTSMYLCASSLRVALENEQFFGPGTRLTVL.

This clonotype has at least ten counts. The CDR3 DNA sequence: TGCAGTGCGCCTGAGTTGGGCAGAGGAGCCTATGGCTACACCTTC. It codes for CSAPELGRGAYGYTF. The V gene is TRBV20-1, the J gene TRBJ1-2; D gene ambiguous. This CDR3 has 15 residues. V gave up 6 bases and J gave up 4 bases, with 21 bases separating them. Germline CDR1 DFQATT, CDR2 SNEGSKA (reference sequence).